Below, 28 T cell receptor beta chains from the same sample are listed, as sequenced in a study of neurological immune-mediated disorders. TCRdb reanalysed the 5' RACE reads using MiXCR and keeps one entry per CDR3 protein. The sample lists fewer than 90,000 distinct CDR3 sequences, around 5.5% occurring once. The source material was PBMCs. These receptors all come from a man between 18 and 29 years old with multiple sclerosis.

This clonotype occurred many times. The rearrangement uses TRBV7-2 and TRBJ2-1; the D gene is possibly TRBD2 (5 bases). The germline V and J ends were trimmed by 5 bases and 1 base, with 12 bases remaining between them. CDR1 SGHTA and CDR2 FQGNSA come from the germline V gene. CDR3 size: 15 residues. CDR3 DNA sequence: TGTGCCAGCAGCCCCCCCGGGATATCCTACAATGAGCAGTTCTTC. Amino acid sequence: CASSPPGISYNEQFF. Combining the CDR3 with reference TRBV7-2 and TRBJ2-1 gives the whole variable domain GAGVSQSPSNKVTEKGKDVELRCDPISGHTALYWYRQSLGQGLEFLIYFQGNSAPDKSGLPSDRFSAERTGGSVSTLTIQRTQQEDSAVYLCASSPPGISYNEQFFGPGTRLTVL.

This clonotype was observed many times. A read error may explain this, as a much larger clone is one base away. V gene TRBV7-9 combines with J gene TRBJ2-3, with D perhaps TRBD1 or TRBD2 (5 bases each). The germline gives CDR1 SEHNR, CDR2 FQNEAQ (reference sequence). V lost 4 bases and J lost 0, with 5 bases in between. The CDR3 spans 13 residues. CDR3 amino acids: CASSWDSTDTQYF. CDR3 in DNA: TGTGCCAGCAGCTGGGACAGCACAGATACGCAGTATTTT. Filled out from reference TRBV7-9 and TRBJ2-3, the complete variable domain reads DTGVSQNPRHKITKRGQNVTFRCDPISEHNRLYWYRQTLGQGPEFLTYFQNEAQLEKSRLLSDRFSAERPKGSFSTLEIQRTEQGDSAMYLCASSWDSTDTQYFGPGTRLTVL.

This clonotype has ten or more counts. This sequence joins TRBV7-6 and TRBJ2-1; TRBD2 matches at 8 bases. Germline V gives CDR1 SGHVS, CDR2 FNYEAQ. V dropped 4 bases and J dropped 10; count of bases not matched to a gene: 12. The CDR3 has 15 residues. The CDR3 region is CASSSPGLEGREQFF. CDR3 nucleotide sequence: TGTGCCAGCAGCTCCCCGGGACTAGAGGGCCGCGAGCAGTTCTTC.

This clonotype showed up many times. The V call is TRBV20-1, the J call TRBJ2-1; 10 nucleotides agree with TRBD2. CDR1 is DFQATT and CDR2 is SNEGSKA in the germline V gene (reference sequence). The length of the CDR3 is 13 residues. The junction had 6 bases not matched to a gene; V was cut back by 4 bases and J by 9 bases. The CDR3 coding sequence is TGCAGTGCTAAAGCGGGGGGGCAGGGTGAGCAGTTCTTC. The encoded protein is CSAKAGGQGEQFF.

The sample holds many counts of this clonotype. The chain couples TRBV12-3 or TRBV12-4 to TRBJ1-4; the D gene is possibly TRBD1 (5 bases). The length of the CDR3 is 14 residues. The V and J ends lost 8 bases and 1 base respectively, with 11 bases between them. The CDR3 bases are TGTGCCAGCGGGCCCGGGGGAACTAATGAAAAACTGTTTTTT. Translated, it gives CASGPGGTNEKLFF.

This clonotype came up many times. The gene calls are TRBV3-1 and TRBJ1-6, with 9 bases matching TRBD1. V gave up 4 bases and J gave up 9 bases; unmatched junction bases: 10. The germline V gene encodes CDR1 LGHDT and CDR2 YNNKEL (reference sequence). The length of the CDR3 is 16 residues. The CDR3: CASSRRTGVWGSPLHF. Here the CDR3 DNA reads TGTGCCAGCAGCCGTCGGACAGGGGTGTGGGGTTCACCCCTCCACTTT.

In this sample, this clonotype turned up many times. The chain combines TRBV4-1 with TRBJ1-1; D is possibly TRBD1 (6 bases). Trimming took 0 bases from V and 4 from J, leaving 15 bases between them. The CDR3 spans 16 residues. Germline lookup yields CDR1 MGHRA and CDR2 YSYEKL. CDR3 protein: CASSQESRGLSTEAFF. The CDR3 region has the DNA TGCGCCAGCAGCCAAGAATCCAGGGGATTGAGCACTGAAGCTTTCTTT.

This clonotype ranks as medium-sized. The genes are TRBV20-1 and TRBJ2-5; D perhaps matches TRBD2 (5 bases). Germline CDR1 and CDR2: DFQATT and SNEGSKA (reference sequence). V was trimmed by 6 bases and J by 9 bases, leaving 26 bases between them. The CDR3 sequence is 15 residues long. CDR3 DNA: TGCAGTGCGAACCACCGACCGACGGGGTCGTCGGCCCAGTACTTC. Translation gives CSANHRPTGSSAQYF.

This clonotype was counted ten times or more. The CDR3 loop reads CASSPPGANVLTF. The CDR3 nucleotides read TGTGCCAGCTCACCACCGGGCGCCAACGTCCTGACTTTC. The chain is built from TRBV18 and TRBJ2-6; D unresolved. Per germline, CDR1 KGHSH and CDR2 LQKENI. V was pared by 0 bases and J by 7 bases, with 4 bases between. The CDR3 spans 13 residues.

In this sample, this clonotype turned up many times. The chain links TRBV12-3 or TRBV12-4 to TRBJ1-4, with 7 bases fitting TRBD1. The V segment lost 6 bases and the J segment 7 bases; nucleotides outside the gene matches: 8. This CDR3 has 14 residues. In DNA form, the CDR3 reads TGTGCCAGCAGGCGAGAGGGGGCCGGTGAAAAACTGTTTTTT. Translation: CASRREGAGEKLFF.

This clonotype was seen ten or more times. The chain combines TRBV7-2 with TRBJ2-7; 7 bases are a match to TRBD2. Germline V gives CDR1 SGHTA, CDR2 FQGNSA. The CDR3 consists of 14 residues. The ends lost 6 bases at V and 3 bases at J; junction bases unmatched: 8. CDR3 loop: CASRSRGGDYEQYF. CDR3 nucleotides: TGTGCCAGCAGATCCCGGGGAGGGGACTACGAGCAGTACTTC.

This clonotype was counted at least ten times. The chain combines TRBV7-3 with TRBJ2-6; D not certain. The CDR3 spans 17 residues. Germline V gene data show CDR1 as SGHTA and CDR2 as FQGTGA. Trimming removed 2 bases at V and 0 bases at J, with 11 bases between. The CDR3 DNA is TGTGCCAGCAGCTTATGGCATCAGACCTCTGGGGCCAACGTCCTGACTTTC. Translation: CASSLWHQTSGANVLTF.

This clonotype was found many times. The genes are TRBV6-1 and TRBJ2-1, with 7 bases matching TRBD2. The CDR3 consists of 16 residues. Trimming took 3 bases from V and 3 from J; bases not matched to a gene: 8. Germline values: CDR1 MNHNS, CDR2 SASEGT. The CDR3 DNA sequence: TGTGCCAGCAGTGAGACGGGACTATTAGTCTACAATGAGCAGTTCTTC. It yields the protein CASSETGLLVYNEQFF.

This clonotype was counted many times. This sequence joins TRBV10-3 and TRBJ2-3, with 7 bases aligning to TRBD2. J gave up 1 base and V 0 bases, and 19 bases lay outside the gene matches. This CDR3 has 21 residues. CDR1 is ENHRY, CDR2 SYGVKD, per germline. This CDR3 reads CAISESTGGRAGPGGTDTQYF. The DNA for the CDR3 is TGTGCCATCAGTGAGTCGACGGGAGGCAGGGCAGGTCCGGGTGGCACAGATACGCAGTATTTT.

There are many counts of this clonotype. This rearrangement joins TRBV11-2 to TRBJ2-3; 9 nucleotides line up with TRBD2. There are 18 residues in the CDR3. Germline CDR1 and CDR2: SGHAT and FQNNGV. V lost 4 bases to trimming and J lost 5 bases; unmatched junction nucleotides: 16. CDR3 DNA: TGTGCCAGCAGCTCCCCGAGGCGCCAGCGGGAGGAACAAGATACGCAGTATTTT. Translating gives CASSSPRRQREEQDTQYF.

V usage is TRBV7-8 and J usage is TRBJ2-3; D is perhaps TRBD2 (5 bases). Germline V gene data show CDR1 as SGHVS and CDR2 as FQNEAQ. The V end lost 0 bases, the J end lost 7 bases, and 20 bases lay between the germline ends. The CDR3 is made up of 17 amino acids. CDR3 in amino acids: CASSLARRSSGANTQYF. Written as DNA, the CDR3 is TGTGCCAGCAGCTTAGCGCGTCGGTCCAGCGGTGCCAATACGCAGTATTTT.

To note about this clonotype: Compared with germline, one end of the junction differs, possibly owing to a read error. The chain combines TRBV6-6 with TRBJ1-5; 8 bases align to TRBD1. Germline V gives CDR1 MNHNY, CDR2 SVGAGI (reference sequence). This CDR3 comprises 17 residues. CDR3 sequence reads: CASSYSIQGEIGQPQNF. The CDR3 bases are TGTGCCAGCAGTTACTCGATACAGGGGGAGATCGGTCAGCCCCAGAATTTT.

This clonotype was seen at least ten times. V gene TRBV12-3 or TRBV12-4 combines with J gene TRBJ2-7, with 8 positions matching TRBD1. The junction had 6 bases not matched to a gene; V was cut back by 3 bases and J by 5 bases. The CDR3 spans 14 residues. CDR3 nucleotides: TGTGCCAGCAGTTTCTGGGACAGGCGCGACGAGCAGTACTTC. It encodes CASSFWDRRDEQYF.

There are many counts of this clonotype. This sequence joins TRBV5-1 and TRBJ2-3; D not resolved. The V gene lost 2 bases and the J gene lost 0 bases, with 10 bases spanning the gap. Germline values: CDR1 SGHRS, CDR2 YFSETQ. This CDR3 comprises 15 residues. The CDR3 reads CASSFDPTSTDTQYF. CDR3 nucleotide sequence: TGCGCCAGCAGCTTCGACCCGACTAGCACAGATACGCAGTATTTT.

This clonotype was detected many times. The V gene is TRBV5-1, the J gene TRBJ2-1, with 8 bases lining up with TRBD1. Trimming removed 4 bases from V and 3 bases from J; junction bases left unmatched: 6. The germline CDR1 and CDR2 sequences are SGHRS and YFSETQ. There are 15 residues in the CDR3. The CDR3: CASSGMDRVYNEQFF. CDR3 in DNA: TGCGCCAGCAGCGGAATGGACAGGGTCTACAATGAGCAGTTCTTC.

This clonotype was counted ten times or more. The chain has TRBV20-1 and TRBJ2-1; either TRBD1 or TRBD2 may fit D (5 bases each). V lost 0 bases and J lost 6, with 18 bases in between. This CDR3 has 16 amino acids. Germline lookup yields CDR1 DFQATT and CDR2 SNEGSKA (reference sequence). The CDR3 here is CSARDRDPQPRNEQFF. The DNA for the CDR3 is TGCAGTGCTAGAGATAGGGACCCCCAACCCCGCAATGAGCAGTTCTTC.

This clonotype has a count of ten or more. The CDR3 here is CASSDHPTDTQYF. DNA for the CDR3: TGTGCCAGCAGTGACCATCCCACAGATACGCAGTATTTT. The rearrangement uses TRBV2 and TRBJ2-3; D is unclear. CDR1 and CDR2 (germline): SNHLY, FYNNEI. V dropped 3 bases and J dropped 2 bases, with 6 bases sitting between them. This CDR3 contains 13 residues.

This clonotype was counted ten times or more. This chain connects TRBV7-9 to TRBJ2-7; the D is unclear. V lost 5 bases, J lost 5 bases, and 10 bases lay in between. The CDR3 is made up of 12 amino acids. The germline gives CDR1 SEHNR, CDR2 FQNEAQ (reference sequence). CDR3 sequence: CASSLYVDEQYF. Written as DNA, the CDR3 is TGTGCCAGCAGCCTCTACGTCGACGAGCAGTACTTC. Together with reference TRBV7-9 and TRBJ2-7, the CDR3 gives the full variable domain: DTGVSQNPRHKITKRGQNVTFRCDPISEHNRLYWYRQTLGQGPEFLTYFQNEAQLEKSRLLSDRFSAERPKGSFSTLEIQRTEQGDSAMYLCASSLYVDEQYFGPGTRLTVT.

This clonotype was recorded a few times. A much more abundant neighbour one base away suggests this may be a read error. This chain links TRBV5-1 with TRBJ2-3; 7 nucleotides agree with TRBD1. There are 15 residues in the CDR3. Germline CDR1 reads SGHRS; CDR2 reads YFSETQ. The V segment lost 4 bases and the J segment 0 bases; nucleotides outside the gene matches: 5. The CDR3 spells CASSQGDPSTDTQYF. Written as DNA, the CDR3 is TGCGCCAGCAGCCAGGGGGACCCTAGCACAGATACGCAGTATTTT.

This clonotype was detected many times. The CDR3 DNA sequence: TGCAGTGCTAGAAGTCCTTTTGGCGGGAGGGCCAATGAGCAGTTCTTC. Its protein is CSARSPFGGRANEQFF. The genes are TRBV20-1 and TRBJ2-1; 9 nucleotides align to TRBD2. CDR1 DFQATT and CDR2 SNEGSKA come from the germline V gene (reference sequence). Germline trimming cut 2 bases from V and 6 bases from J; bases unmatched to any gene: 11. The CDR3 length is 16 residues.

This clonotype was seen just once. The chain is built from TRBV12-3 or TRBV12-4 and TRBJ2-7; D is possibly TRBD1 or TRBD2 (5 bases each). The CDR3 is 14 amino acids. Trimming shortened V by 4 bases and J by 2 bases, and 12 bases separated the two germline ends. CDR3 nucleotides: TGTGCCAGCAGTTCCGGGACGCCAACCTACGAGCAGTACTTC. This gives the protein CASSSGTPTYEQYF.

This clonotype has a count of ten or more. The DNA for the CDR3 is TGTGCCACCACGGGTGAAATAGGGACTGAAGCTTTCTTT. Protein sequence: CATTGEIGTEAFF. The V gene is TRBV9, the J gene TRBJ1-1; D call uncertain. This CDR3 is built from 13 residues. Germline values: CDR1 SGDLS, CDR2 YYNGEE. V gave up 9 bases and J gave up 5 bases, with 17 bases separating them.

This clonotype was seen repeatedly, ten times or more. V usage is TRBV6-1 and J usage is TRBJ1-4; D possibly corresponds to TRBD1 (6 bases). The CDR3 extends over 13 amino acids. Trimming shortened V by 7 bases and J by 5 bases, and 11 bases separated the two germline ends. Looked up from germline, CDR1 is MNHNS and CDR2 is SASEGT. As DNA, the CDR3 is TGTGCCAGCAACAGACAGGAAAATGAAAAACTGTTTTTT. Translating it yields CASNRQENEKLFF.